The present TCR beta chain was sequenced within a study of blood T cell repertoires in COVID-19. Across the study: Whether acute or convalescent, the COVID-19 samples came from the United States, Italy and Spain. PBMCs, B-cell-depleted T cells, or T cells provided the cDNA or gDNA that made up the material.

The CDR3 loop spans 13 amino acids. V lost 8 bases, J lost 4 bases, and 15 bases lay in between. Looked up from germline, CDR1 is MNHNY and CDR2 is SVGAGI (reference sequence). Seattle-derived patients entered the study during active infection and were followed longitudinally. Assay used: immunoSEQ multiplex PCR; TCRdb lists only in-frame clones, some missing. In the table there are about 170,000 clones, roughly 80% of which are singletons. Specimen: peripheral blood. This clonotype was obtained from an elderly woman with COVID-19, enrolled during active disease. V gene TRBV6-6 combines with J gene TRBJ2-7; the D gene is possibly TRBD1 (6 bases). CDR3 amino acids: CASGQGGVYEQYF. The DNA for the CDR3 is TGTGCCAGCGGCCAAGGGGGTGTATACGAGCAGTACTTC.